Listed here is a single T cell receptor (beta chain). Antigen unknown. All the people who gave samples were healthy bone marrow donors. This CDR3 spans 12 amino acids. Trimming removed 8 bases from V and 4 bases from J, with 10 bases in between. Germline CDR1 ENHRY, CDR2 SYGVKD. Primers: 60 Vbeta forward and 13 Jbeta reverse. Using immunoSEQ multiplex PCR, the repertoire was profiled, and TCRdb retains in-frame clones only, with some absent. Of approximately 150,000 clones in the sample, 83% are singletons; the top ten hold roughly 4.3%. This sample was taken from a study of cytomegalovirus exposure and HLA in healthy donors. Notes on the study in general: V- and J-gene trimming in TCR beta was tied to a missense DCLRE1C variant by an analysis performed later. About 87% or about 30% of the time was how often most TCR beta V segments were productive, according to an earlier analysis.

Sequencing was done on a sample of PBMCs. This chain links TRBV10-3 with TRBJ2-3; D is undetermined. The source is a man aged 50 to 59 in good health and CMV-seropositive. CDR3 loop: CAIADFPDTQYF. In DNA form, the CDR3 reads TGTGCCATCGCTGACTTCCCAGATACGCAGTATTTT.